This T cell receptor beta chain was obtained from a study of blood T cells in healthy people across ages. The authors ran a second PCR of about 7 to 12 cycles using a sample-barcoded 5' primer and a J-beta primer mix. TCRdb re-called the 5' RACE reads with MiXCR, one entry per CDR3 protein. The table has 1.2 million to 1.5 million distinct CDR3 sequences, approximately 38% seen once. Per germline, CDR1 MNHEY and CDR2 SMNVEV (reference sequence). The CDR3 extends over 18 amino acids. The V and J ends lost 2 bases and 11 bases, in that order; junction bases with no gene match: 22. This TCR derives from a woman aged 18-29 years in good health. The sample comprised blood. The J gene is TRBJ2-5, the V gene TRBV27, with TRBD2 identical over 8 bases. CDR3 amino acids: CASSLRQPLAGGGNEQYF. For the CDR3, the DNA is TGTGCCAGCAGTTTACGACAGCCTTTGGCGGGAGGAGGCAATGAGCAGTACTTC.